The TCR beta chain described here comes from a study of cytomegalovirus exposure and HLA in healthy donors. Across the whole study: In a later analysis, the roughly 120 validation repertoires were reported to have used the same platform as the 650 to 800 first-cohort repertoires.

CDR1 is MNHNS and CDR2 is SASEGT in the germline V gene. CDR3 length: 13 residues. Trimming took 6 bases from V and 1 from J, leaving 9 bases between them. Produced via immunoSEQ multiplex PCR; TCRdb's table is partial and in-frame only. The sample holds 150,000 to 200,000 clones, roughly 85% seen once. The chain links TRBV6-1 to TRBJ1-1; possible D gene TRBD1, 6 bases. The TCR comes from a man between 18 and 35 years old in good health and CMV-seropositive. The specimen was PBMCs. DNA of the CDR3: TGTGCCAGCAGACAGACAGGGAACACTGAAGCTTTCTTT. It is translated as CASRQTGNTEAFF.